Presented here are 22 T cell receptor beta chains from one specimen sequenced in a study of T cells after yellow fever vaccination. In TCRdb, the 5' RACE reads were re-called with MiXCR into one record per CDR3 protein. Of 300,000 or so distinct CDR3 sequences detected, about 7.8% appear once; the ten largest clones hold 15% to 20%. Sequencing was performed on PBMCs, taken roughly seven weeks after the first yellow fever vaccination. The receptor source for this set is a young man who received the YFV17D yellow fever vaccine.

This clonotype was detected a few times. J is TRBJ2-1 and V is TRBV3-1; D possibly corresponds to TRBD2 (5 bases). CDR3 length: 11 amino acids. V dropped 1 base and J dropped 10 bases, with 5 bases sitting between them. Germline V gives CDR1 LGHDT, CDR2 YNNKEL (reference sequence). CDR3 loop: CASSQAGEQFF. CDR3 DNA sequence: TGTGCCAGCAGCCAAGCGGGAGAGCAGTTCTTC.

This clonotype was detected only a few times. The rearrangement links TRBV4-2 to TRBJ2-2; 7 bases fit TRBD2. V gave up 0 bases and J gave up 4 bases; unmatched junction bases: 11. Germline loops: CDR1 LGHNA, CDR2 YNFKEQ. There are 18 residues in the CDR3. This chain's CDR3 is CASSQDLVGGARTGELFF. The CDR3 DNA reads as TGTGCCAGCAGCCAAGATCTCGTGGGAGGGGCTCGCACCGGGGAGCTGTTTTTT.

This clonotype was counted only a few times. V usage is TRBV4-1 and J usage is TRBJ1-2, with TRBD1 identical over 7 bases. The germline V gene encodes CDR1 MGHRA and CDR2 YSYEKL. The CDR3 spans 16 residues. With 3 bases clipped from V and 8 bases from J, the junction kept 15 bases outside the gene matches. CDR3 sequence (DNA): TGCGCCAGCAGCCAGGCCCATGACAGGGTAGAGGGCGGCTACACCTTC. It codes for CASSQAHDRVEGGYTF.

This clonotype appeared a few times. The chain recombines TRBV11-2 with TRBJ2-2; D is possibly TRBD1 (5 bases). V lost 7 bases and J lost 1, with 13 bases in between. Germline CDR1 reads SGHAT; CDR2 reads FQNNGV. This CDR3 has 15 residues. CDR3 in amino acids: CASTRVTENTGELFF. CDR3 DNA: TGTGCCAGCACCCGGGTGACAGAGAACACCGGGGAGCTGTTTTTT.

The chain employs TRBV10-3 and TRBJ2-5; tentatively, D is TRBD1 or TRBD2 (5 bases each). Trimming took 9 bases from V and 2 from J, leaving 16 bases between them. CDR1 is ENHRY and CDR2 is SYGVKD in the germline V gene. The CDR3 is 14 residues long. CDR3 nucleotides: TGTGCCATTCGATCTGGGACGACTCAAGAGACCCAGTACTTC. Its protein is CAIRSGTTQETQYF.

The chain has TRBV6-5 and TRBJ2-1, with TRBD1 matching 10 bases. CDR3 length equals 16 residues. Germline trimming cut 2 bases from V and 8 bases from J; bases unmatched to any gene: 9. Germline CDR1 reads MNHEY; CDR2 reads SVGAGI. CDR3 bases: TGTGCCAGCAGTTACCGCCGGGACAGGGGTTTCTATGAGCAGTTCTTC. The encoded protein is CASSYRRDRGFYEQFF.

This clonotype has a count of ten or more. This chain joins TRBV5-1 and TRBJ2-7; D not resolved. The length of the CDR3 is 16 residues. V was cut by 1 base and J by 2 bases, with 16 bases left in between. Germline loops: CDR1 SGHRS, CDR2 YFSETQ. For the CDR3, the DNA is TGCGCCAGCAGCTTGTCGTCATTCGGCGAAGCCTACGAGCAGTACGTC. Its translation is CASSLSSFGEAYEQYV.

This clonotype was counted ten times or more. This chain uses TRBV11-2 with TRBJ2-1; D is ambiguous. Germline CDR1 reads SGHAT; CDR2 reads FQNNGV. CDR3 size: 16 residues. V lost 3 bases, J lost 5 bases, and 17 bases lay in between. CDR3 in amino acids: CASSFVRSSKHNEQFF. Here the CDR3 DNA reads TGTGCCAGCAGCTTTGTGCGGTCTTCAAAGCACAATGAGCAGTTCTTC.

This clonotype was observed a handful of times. This CDR3 reads CASSQEGGSRTEAFF. For the CDR3, the DNA is TGTGCCAGCAGCCAAGAGGGGGGATCTAGGACTGAAGCTTTCTTT. The chain joins TRBV7-3 to TRBJ1-1; possible D gene TRBD1, 6 bases. This CDR3 comprises 15 residues. Germline V gene lookup returns CDR1 SGHTA and CDR2 FQGTGA. The V gene lost 5 bases and the J gene lost 5 bases, with 18 bases spanning the gap.

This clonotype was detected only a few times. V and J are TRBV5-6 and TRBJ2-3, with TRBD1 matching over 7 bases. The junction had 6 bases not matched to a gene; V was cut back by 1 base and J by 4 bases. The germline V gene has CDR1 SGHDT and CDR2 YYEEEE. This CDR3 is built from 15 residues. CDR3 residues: CASSLLTGIADTQYF. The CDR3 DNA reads TGTGCCAGCAGCTTGTTGACAGGGATTGCAGATACGCAGTATTTT. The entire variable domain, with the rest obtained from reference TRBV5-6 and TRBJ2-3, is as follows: DAGVTQSPTHLIKTRGQQVTLRCSPKSGHDTVSWYQQALGQGPQFIFQYYEEEERQRGNFPDRFSGHQFPNYSSELNVNALLLGDSALYLCASSLLTGIADTQYFGPGTRLTVL.

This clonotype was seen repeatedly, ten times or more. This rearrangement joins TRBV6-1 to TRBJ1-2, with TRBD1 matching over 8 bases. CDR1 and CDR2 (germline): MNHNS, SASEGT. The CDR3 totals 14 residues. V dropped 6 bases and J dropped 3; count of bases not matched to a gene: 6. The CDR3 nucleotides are TGTGCCAGCAGCCGGACAGGGTCTCACTATGGCTACACCTTC. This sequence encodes CASSRTGSHYGYTF.

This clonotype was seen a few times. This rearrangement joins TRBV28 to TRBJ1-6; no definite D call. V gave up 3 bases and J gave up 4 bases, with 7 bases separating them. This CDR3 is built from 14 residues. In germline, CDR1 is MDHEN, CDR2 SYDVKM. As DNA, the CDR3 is TGTGCCAGCAGTTTCACGGGATATAATTCACCCCTCCACTTT. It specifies CASSFTGYNSPLHF. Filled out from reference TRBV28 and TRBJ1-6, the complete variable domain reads DVKVTQSSRYLVKRTGEKVFLECVQDMDHENMFWYRQDPGLGLRLIYFSYDVKMKEKGDIPEGYSVSREKKERFSLILESASTNQTSMYLCASSFTGYNSPLHFGNGTRLTVT.

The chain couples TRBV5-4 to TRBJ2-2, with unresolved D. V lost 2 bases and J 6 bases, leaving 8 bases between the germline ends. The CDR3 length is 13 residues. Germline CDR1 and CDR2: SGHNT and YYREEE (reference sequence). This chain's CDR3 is CASSFAVAGELFF. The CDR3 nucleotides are TGTGCCAGCAGCTTCGCCGTGGCCGGGGAGCTGTTTTTT.

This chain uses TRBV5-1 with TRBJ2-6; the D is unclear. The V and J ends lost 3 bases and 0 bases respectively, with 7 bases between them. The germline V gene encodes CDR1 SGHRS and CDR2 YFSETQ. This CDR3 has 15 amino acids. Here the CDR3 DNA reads TGCGCCAGCAGCTACGACCCCTCTGGGGCCAACGTCCTGACTTTC. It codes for CASSYDPSGANVLTF.

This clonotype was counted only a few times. In nucleotides, the CDR3 is TGTGCCAGCATGGTGGCTAGCGGCTACAATGAGCAGTTCTTC. This sequence encodes CASMVASGYNEQFF. The V gene is TRBV12-3 or TRBV12-4, the J gene TRBJ2-1; 7 bases fit TRBD2. The CDR3 runs 14 residues. The V and J ends lost 7 bases and 3 bases, in that order; junction bases with no gene match: 6.

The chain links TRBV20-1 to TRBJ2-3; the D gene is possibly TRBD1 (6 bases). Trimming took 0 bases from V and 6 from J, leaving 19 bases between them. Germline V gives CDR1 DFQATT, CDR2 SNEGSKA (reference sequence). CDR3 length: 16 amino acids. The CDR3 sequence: CSARDFAGDTLDTQYF. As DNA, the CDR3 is TGCAGTGCTAGAGATTTCGCAGGGGATACTTTGGATACGCAGTATTTT.

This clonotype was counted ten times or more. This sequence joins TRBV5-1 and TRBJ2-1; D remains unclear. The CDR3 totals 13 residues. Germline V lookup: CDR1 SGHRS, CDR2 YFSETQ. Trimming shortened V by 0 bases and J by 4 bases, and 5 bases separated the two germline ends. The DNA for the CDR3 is TGCGCCAGCAGCTTGGACAGTTACAATGAGCAGTTCTTC. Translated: CASSLDSYNEQFF. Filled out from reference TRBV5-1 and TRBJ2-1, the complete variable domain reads KAGVTQTPRYLIKTRGQQVTLSCSPISGHRSVSWYQQTPGQGLQFLFEYFSETQRNKGNFPGRFSGRQFSNSRSEMNVSTLELGDSALYLCASSLDSYNEQFFGPGTRLTVL.

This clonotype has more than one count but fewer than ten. For the CDR3, the DNA is TGCGCCAGCAGCTTTTACAGGGGGCCCGTTAATGAGCAGTTCTTC. It yields the protein CASSFYRGPVNEQFF. The chain has TRBV5-1 and TRBJ2-1; 9 bases agree with TRBD1. The CDR3 sequence is 15 residues long. The junction had 7 bases not matched to a gene; V was cut back by 2 bases and J by 7 bases. Germline V gene sequence: CDR1 SGHRS, CDR2 YFSETQ.

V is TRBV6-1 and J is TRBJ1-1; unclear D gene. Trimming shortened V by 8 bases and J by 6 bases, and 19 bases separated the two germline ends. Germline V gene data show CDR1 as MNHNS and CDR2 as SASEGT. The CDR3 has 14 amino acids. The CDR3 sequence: CASSALTGQPEAFF. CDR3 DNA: TGTGCCAGCTCCGCCCTAACCGGGCAGCCTGAAGCTTTCTTT.

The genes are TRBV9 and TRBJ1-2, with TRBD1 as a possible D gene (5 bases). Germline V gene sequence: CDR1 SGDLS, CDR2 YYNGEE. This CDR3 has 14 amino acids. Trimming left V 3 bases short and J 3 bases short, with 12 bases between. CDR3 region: CASSAGGGDYGYTF. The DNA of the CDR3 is TGTGCCAGCAGCGCCGGCGGGGGGGACTATGGCTACACCTTC.

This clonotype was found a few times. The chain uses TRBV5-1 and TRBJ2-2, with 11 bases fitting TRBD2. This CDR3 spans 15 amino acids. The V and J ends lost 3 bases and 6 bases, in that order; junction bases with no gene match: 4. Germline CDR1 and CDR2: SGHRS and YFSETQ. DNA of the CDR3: TGCGCCAGCAGCTCGGGACTAGCGGAAGCCGGGGAGCTGTTTTTT. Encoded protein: CASSSGLAEAGELFF.

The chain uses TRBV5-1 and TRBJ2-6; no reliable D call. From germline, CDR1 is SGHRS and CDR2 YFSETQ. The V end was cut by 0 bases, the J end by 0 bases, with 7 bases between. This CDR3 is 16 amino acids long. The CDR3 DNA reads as TGCGCCAGCAGCTTGGCTGACGCCTCTGGGGCCAACGTCCTGACTTTC. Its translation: CASSLADASGANVLTF.